A selection of T cell receptor beta chains follows, all from one sample in a study of blood T cell repertoires in COVID-19. TCRdb's copy holds only in-frame clones and misses some; the assay was immunoSEQ multiplex PCR. The sample holds approximately 170,000 clones, approximately 79% seen once. The sequenced material came from peripheral blood. The receptors here all came from a woman of 80 years or more with acute or convalescent COVID-19. Both conserved end residues are part of each CDR3.

v_gene: TRBV6-5
j_gene: TRBJ2-5
CDR3aa: CASSYSKRTGQETQYF

v_gene: TRBV5-4
j_gene: TRBJ1-3
CDR3aa: CASSRGTGRNTIYF

v_gene: TRBV7-9
j_gene: TRBJ1-3
CDR3aa: CASSLVGGSGNTIYF

v_gene: TRBV9
j_gene: TRBJ2-1
CDR3aa: CASSSAGGLFFEQFF

v_gene: TRBV19
j_gene: TRBJ2-1
CDR3aa: CASSIGLAGGPVEQFF

v_gene: TRBV4-3
j_gene: TRBJ2-6
CDR3aa: CASSQEEGSGANVLTF

v_gene: TRBV12-3/TRBV12-4
j_gene: TRBJ1-2
CDR3aa: CASSLGQTGGYTF

v_gene: TRBV6-2/TRBV6-3
j_gene: TRBJ1-1
CDR3aa: CASSSATRLGTLNTEAFF

v_gene: TRBV11-2
j_gene: TRBJ2-1
CDR3aa: CASSSLFRGPYNEQFF

v_gene: TRBV4-3
j_gene: TRBJ2-7
CDR3aa: CASSQDIAGNYEQYF

v_gene: TRBV19
j_gene: TRBJ1-1
CDR3aa: CASSFPRTEAFF

v_gene: TRBV29-1
j_gene: TRBJ2-1
CDR3aa: CSVGTGTSIYNEQFF

v_gene: TRBV5-4
j_gene: TRBJ1-2
CDR3aa: CASSRTRDYGYTF

v_gene: TRBV19
j_gene: TRBJ2-2
CDR3aa: CASSSQRERHTGELFF

v_gene: TRBV2
j_gene: TRBJ2-5
CDR3aa: CASSGTSGRGETQYF

v_gene: TRBV19
j_gene: TRBJ1-5
CDR3aa: CASTPGRGENQPQHF

v_gene: TRBV19
j_gene: TRBJ2-5
CDR3aa: CASSRRTSGVHQETQYF

v_gene: TRBV7-6
j_gene: TRBJ1-1
CDR3aa: CASSLGWGDTEAFF

v_gene: TRBV7-2
j_gene: TRBJ2-3
CDR3aa: CASRGPEGTDTQYF

v_gene: TRBV6-1
j_gene: TRBJ1-1
CDR3aa: CASSEGGGTEAFF

v_gene: TRBV4-2
j_gene: TRBJ2-3
CDR3aa: CASSQEAGDTQYF

v_gene: TRBV7-9
j_gene: TRBJ2-1
CDR3aa: CASSLRTGRHEQFF

v_gene: TRBV7-9
j_gene: TRBJ1-2
CDR3aa: CASSLVVETAKEGYTF

v_gene: TRBV7-2
j_gene: TRBJ1-2
CDR3aa: CASSQGRVGYGYTF

v_gene: TRBV9
j_gene: TRBJ2-5
CDR3aa: CAGFLAGRDQETQYF

v_gene: TRBV30
j_gene: TRBJ2-7
CDR3aa: CATGTSGGGEQYF

v_gene: TRBV6-5
j_gene: TRBJ2-7
CDR3aa: CASSPGSQPTGEQYF

v_gene: TRBV5-1
j_gene: TRBJ1-2
CDR3aa: CASSLGDRTYGYTF

v_gene: TRBV28
j_gene: TRBJ1-5
CDR3aa: CASSGTVSGNQPQHF

v_gene: TRBV6-2/TRBV6-3
j_gene: TRBJ1-5
CDR3aa: CASSRQNNQPQHF

v_gene: TRBV20-1
j_gene: TRBJ1-2
CDR3aa: CSASRQGMESYGYTF

v_gene: TRBV5-1
j_gene: TRBJ2-1
CDR3aa: CASSLTGGRLEQFF

v_gene: TRBV14
j_gene: TRBJ1-6
CDR3aa: CASSLRGTRGISPLHF

v_gene: TRBV6-5
j_gene: TRBJ1-1
CDR3aa: CASSYSRSMNTEAFF

v_gene: TRBV7-9
j_gene: TRBJ1-2
CDR3aa: CASTAKANYGYTF

v_gene: TRBV19
j_gene: TRBJ2-1
CDR3aa: CASSIGKASSYNEQFF

v_gene: TRBV11-2
j_gene: TRBJ2-2
CDR3aa: CASSFRQGSYPGELFF

v_gene: TRBV29-1
j_gene: TRBJ2-7
CDR3aa: CSVSLAGDRGEQYF

v_gene: TRBV21-1
j_gene: TRBJ2-7
CDR3aa: CASSAPYRTLSYEQYF

v_gene: TRBV27
j_gene: TRBJ1-2
CDR3aa: CASSLQGNYGYTF

v_gene: TRBV7-3
j_gene: TRBJ1-6
CDR3aa: CASSRTGGAYNSPLHF

v_gene: TRBV5-8
j_gene: TRBJ1-2
CDR3aa: CASSLEGVNYGYTF

v_gene: TRBV11-2
j_gene: TRBJ2-6
CDR3aa: CASSRRQGGSGANVLTF

v_gene: TRBV21-1
j_gene: TRBJ2-3
CDR3aa: CASSKGGAGELIDTQYF

v_gene: TRBV5-6
j_gene: TRBJ1-1
CDR3aa: CASSLRGPTEAFF

v_gene: TRBV9
j_gene: TRBJ2-1
CDR3aa: CASSLDRGNEQFF

v_gene: TRBV6-5
j_gene: TRBJ2-2
CDR3aa: CASRLEQGRVGELFF

v_gene: TRBV7-9
j_gene: TRBJ1-1
CDR3aa: CASSQIRTVREAFF